The 15 T cell receptor beta chains listed next were all sequenced from one sample in a study of T cells in Graves' hyperthyroidism and ophthalmopathy. Amplified TCR beta CDR3 regions derived from RNA transcripts. First-round RT-PCR with HTBI primers amplified the TCR CDR3 region. TCRdb fed the multiplex PCR reads into MiXCR, producing one record per CDR3 protein. The profile shows some 250,000 distinct CDR3 sequences, approximately 15% of them singletons. The sequencing sample was made of blood. These receptors were collected from a woman between 40 and 55 years old with Graves' hyperthyroidism that later progressed to Graves' ophthalmopathy.

This clonotype was detected a few times. The chain has TRBV6-1 and TRBJ2-6; D is perhaps TRBD1 (5 bases). Trimming took 5 bases from V and 0 from J, leaving 8 bases between them. This CDR3 comprises 15 residues. Germline CDR1 is MNHNS and CDR2 is SASEGT. CDR3 sequence reads: CASSRQSSGANVLTF. In nucleotides, the CDR3 is TGTGCCAGCAGTCGACAGAGCTCTGGGGCCAACGTCCTGACTTTC.

This clonotype was observed at least ten times. The chain uses TRBV7-9 and TRBJ2-1; 7 bases line up with TRBD1. Germline V gives CDR1 SEHNR, CDR2 FQNEAQ (reference sequence). V lost 5 bases, J lost 5 bases, and 12 bases stayed unmatched. The CDR3 runs 16 residues. DNA for the CDR3: TGTGCCAGCAGCCATATCGCCTGGGACAGAAACAATGAGCAGTTCTTC. Encoded protein: CASSHIAWDRNNEQFF.

This clonotype came up many times. The chain has TRBV6-1 and TRBJ1-5; D possibly corresponds to TRBD1 (5 bases). CDR1 and CDR2 from the germline V gene are MNHNS and SASEGT. The CDR3 length is 18 residues. V was pared by 4 bases and J by 0 bases, with 19 bases between. The CDR3 sequence: CASSGIPSPTDSNQPQHF. The CDR3 coding sequence is TGTGCCAGCAGTGGAATACCTTCCCCGACAGATAGCAATCAGCCCCAGCATTTT.

Ten or more counts support this clonotype. V gene TRBV28 combines with J gene TRBJ1-1, with D uncertain. The germline CDR1 and CDR2 sequences are MDHEN and SYDVKM. This CDR3 contains 14 residues. V lost 6 bases and J 0 bases, leaving 11 bases between the germline ends. The chain's CDR3 is CASSWARVNTEAFF. The CDR3 DNA reads as TGTGCCAGCAGCTGGGCGCGGGTGAACACTGAAGCTTTCTTT.

The J gene is TRBJ2-3, the V gene TRBV6-4; 7 nucleotides match TRBD2. V gave up 1 base and J gave up 0 bases; unmatched junction bases: 4. The CDR3 totals 16 residues. Germline V gene sequence: CDR1 MRHNA, CDR2 SNTAGT. This chain's CDR3 is CASSDLASGSTDTQYF. CDR3 nucleotide sequence: TGTGCCAGCAGTGACTTGGCTAGCGGCAGCACAGATACGCAGTATTTT.

This clonotype was counted at least ten times. This rearrangement joins TRBV29-1 to TRBJ2-7, with D perhaps assigned TRBD1 or TRBD2 (6 bases each). CDR3 size: 12 residues. Per the germline V gene, CDR1 is SQVTM and CDR2 is ANQGSEA. The germline V and J ends were trimmed by 4 bases and 3 bases, with 10 bases remaining between them. The CDR3: CSVVGGGYEQYF. CDR3 nucleotide sequence: TGCAGCGTTGTAGGGGGAGGCTACGAGCAGTACTTC.

The table lists this clonotype with many counts. The rearrangement uses TRBV20-1 and TRBJ2-3; 16 bases align to TRBD2. CDR3 size: 13 residues. Germline V gene sequence: CDR1 DFQATT, CDR2 SNEGSKA (reference sequence). CDR3 DNA: TGCATGGGACTAGCGGGAGGGCCAGATACGCAGTATTTT. Translating it yields CMGLAGGPDTQYF.

This clonotype was seen at least ten times. The V call is TRBV18, the J call TRBJ2-1; D uncertain. CDR3 length: 15 amino acids. The V gene's germline CDR1 is KGHSH and CDR2 LQKENI. The V and J ends lost 4 bases and 5 bases respectively, with 15 bases between them. The CDR3 nucleotides are TGTGCCAGCTCACTCCTCAAAGGAGTAGACAATGAGCAGTTCTTC. This sequence encodes CASSLLKGVDNEQFF.

This clonotype appeared many times. This chain uses TRBV12-3 or TRBV12-4 with TRBJ2-5, with D hard to call. This CDR3 region has 12 residues. Trimming left V 4 bases short and J 5 bases short, with 8 bases between. CDR3 protein: CASSYLDETQYF. The CDR3, as DNA: TGTGCCAGCAGTTACCTTGATGAGACCCAGTACTTC.

This clonotype has more than one count but fewer than ten. The genes are TRBV4-1 and TRBJ2-1, with D perhaps matching TRBD1 or TRBD2 (6 bases each). The CDR3 extends over 17 amino acids. The V and J ends lost 2 bases and 7 bases respectively, with 21 bases between them. Per germline, CDR1 MGHRA and CDR2 YSYEKL. CDR3 amino acids: CASSQTTVGRGGNEQFF. The CDR3 nucleotides read TGCGCCAGCAGCCAAACCACCGTAGGCAGGGGAGGTAATGAGCAGTTCTTC.

This clonotype has a count of ten or more. CDR3 DNA: TGTGCCAGCAGTTTATCTATAAATACGCAGTATTTT. This gives the protein CASSLSINTQYF. This chain connects TRBV12-3 or TRBV12-4 to TRBJ2-3; D unresolved. Trimming removed 2 bases at V and 7 bases at J, with 7 bases between. CDR3 size: 12 residues.

Ten or more counts support this clonotype. The CDR3: CATSDPDRGFTDTQYF. The DNA of the CDR3 is TGTGCCACCAGTGATCCAGACAGGGGATTCACAGATACGCAGTATTTT. This chain joins TRBV24-1 and TRBJ2-3, with 8 bases matching TRBD1. Trimming cost V 3 bases and J 2 bases; bases outside gene matches: 6. This CDR3 contains 16 residues. Germline-derived CDR1 and CDR2 are KGHDR and SFDVKD.

At least ten counts were recorded for this clonotype. V gene TRBV28 combines with J gene TRBJ2-2; TRBD1 matches 7 bases. J lost 1 base, V lost 5 bases, and 10 bases had no gene match. The CDR3 runs 17 residues. Germline V gene lookup returns CDR1 MDHEN and CDR2 SYDVKM. CDR3 sequence reads: CASSPNLGTVNTGELFF. The CDR3 DNA follows: TGTGCCAGCAGTCCAAACCTCGGGACAGTGAACACCGGGGAGCTGTTTTTT.

Ten or more counts support this clonotype. V and J are TRBV11-2 and TRBJ2-7, with D possibly being TRBD2 (5 bases). The V and J ends lost 5 bases and 2 bases respectively, with 10 bases between them. The germline V gene has CDR1 SGHAT and CDR2 FQNNGV. CDR3 size: 13 residues. The DNA of the CDR3 is TGTGCCAGCAGCGAAGCCGGGACCTACGAGCAGTACTTC. Translation: CASSEAGTYEQYF.

This clonotype was seen ten or more times. This sequence joins TRBV2 and TRBJ2-7; D perhaps matches TRBD1 (5 bases). The CDR3 extends over 12 amino acids. CDR1 SNHLY and CDR2 FYNNEI come from the germline V gene. Trimming pared 8 bases from V and 5 bases from J, leaving 13 bases between. CDR3 sequence reads: CASVEQVNEQYF. Here the CDR3 DNA reads TGTGCCAGCGTCGAACAGGTGAACGAGCAGTACTTC. The full variable domain, completed using reference TRBV2 and TRBJ2-7, is EPEVTQTPSHQVTQMGQEVILRCVPISNHLYFYWYRQILGQKVEFLVSFYNNEISEKSEIFDDQFSVERPDGSNFTLKIRSTKLEDSAMYFCASVEQVNEQYFGPGTRLTVT.